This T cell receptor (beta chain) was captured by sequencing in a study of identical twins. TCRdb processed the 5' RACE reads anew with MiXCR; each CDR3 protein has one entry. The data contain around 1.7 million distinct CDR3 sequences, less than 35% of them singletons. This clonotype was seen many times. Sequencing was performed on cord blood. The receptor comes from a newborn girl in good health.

The CDR3 DNA is TGTGCCACCAGCAGCGGGCTGACAGGACACCTCGACGAGCAGTACTTC. Residues: CATSSGLTGHLDEQYF. The chain is built from TRBV15 and TRBJ2-7; D perhaps matches TRBD1 (6 bases). The V and J ends lost 3 bases and 5 bases respectively, with 20 bases between them. CDR3 length: 16 residues. Germline assignment: CDR1 LNHNV and CDR2 YYDKDF (reference sequence).